The 3 T cell receptor beta chains given below trace back to one sample, sequenced in a study of blood T cell repertoires in COVID-19. The repertoire was sequenced with immunoSEQ multiplex PCR; TCRdb's copy has only in-frame clones and lacks some. The sample has around 140,000 clones, 88% seen once. The sequenced material came from peripheral blood. Every receptor here comes from a man aged 60 to 75 with active or convalescent COVID-19.

This chain links TRBV19 with TRBJ2-7; TRBD2 aligns across 13 bases. CDR3 size: 16 residues. V lost 4 bases to trimming and J lost 4 bases; unmatched junction nucleotides: 7. Germline values: CDR1 LNHDA, CDR2 SQIVND (reference sequence). CDR3 nucleotide sequence: TGTGCCAGTAGTACAACTGAGACTAGCGGGAGGTACGAGCAGTACTTC. This gives the protein CASSTTETSGRYEQYF.

The chain joins TRBV7-2 to TRBJ2-3; 9 bases fit TRBD1. The germline gives CDR1 SGHTA, CDR2 FQGNSA. Trimming at V came to 2 bases and at J to 0 bases, leaving 3 bases not matched to a gene. The CDR3 length is 16 residues. CDR3 nucleotide sequence: TGTGCCAGCAGCTTAACAGGGGGCTTGAGCACAGATACGCAGTATTTT. As protein: CASSLTGGLSTDTQYF. The whole variable domain, remainder taken from reference TRBV7-2 and TRBJ2-3, is GAGVSQSPSNKVTEKGKDVELRCDPISGHTALYWYRQSLGQGLEFLIYFQGNSAPDKSGLPSDRFSAERTGGSVSTLTIQRTQQEDSAVYLCASSLTGGLSTDTQYFGPGTRLTVL.

This chain links TRBV6-5 with TRBJ1-3; 7 positions match TRBD1. V gave up 6 bases and J gave up 2 bases; unmatched junction bases: 4. CDR1 is MNHEY and CDR2 is SVGAGI in the germline V gene. CDR3 size: 14 residues. Written as DNA, the CDR3 is TGTGCCAGCAGCGGGACAGTTACTGGAAACACCATATATTTT. Protein sequence: CASSGTVTGNTIYF.